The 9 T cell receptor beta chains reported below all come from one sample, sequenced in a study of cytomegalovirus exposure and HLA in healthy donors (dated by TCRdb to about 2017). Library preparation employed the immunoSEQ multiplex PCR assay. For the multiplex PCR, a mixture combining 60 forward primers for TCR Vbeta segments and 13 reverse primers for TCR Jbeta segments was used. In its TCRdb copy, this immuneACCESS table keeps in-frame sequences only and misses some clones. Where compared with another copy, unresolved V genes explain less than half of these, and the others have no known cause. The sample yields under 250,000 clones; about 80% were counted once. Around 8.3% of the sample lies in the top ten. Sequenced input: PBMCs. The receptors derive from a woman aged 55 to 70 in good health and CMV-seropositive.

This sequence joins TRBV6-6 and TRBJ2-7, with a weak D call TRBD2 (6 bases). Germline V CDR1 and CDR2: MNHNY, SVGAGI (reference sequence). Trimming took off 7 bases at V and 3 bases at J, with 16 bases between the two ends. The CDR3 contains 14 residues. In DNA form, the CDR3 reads TGTGCCAGCACCCCTCTGTTGCGGGGCTACGAGCAGTACTTC. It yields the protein CASTPLLRGYEQYF.

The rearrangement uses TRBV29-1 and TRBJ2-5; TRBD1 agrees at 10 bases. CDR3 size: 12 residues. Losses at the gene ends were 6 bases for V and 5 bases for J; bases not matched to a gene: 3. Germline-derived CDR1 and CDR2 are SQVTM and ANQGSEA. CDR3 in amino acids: CSVGDRGETQYF. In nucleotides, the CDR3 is TGCAGCGTGGGGGACAGGGGTGAGACCCAGTACTTC.

CDR3 nucleotide sequence: TGTGCCAGTAGTAGGGGAGACTACGAGCAGTACTTC. It is translated as CASSRGDYEQYF. This chain joins TRBV19 and TRBJ2-7, with D perhaps TRBD2 (5 bases). Germline V gene data show CDR1 as LNHDA and CDR2 as SQIVND (reference sequence). V dropped 4 bases and J dropped 3 bases, with 7 bases sitting between them. This CDR3 comprises 12 residues.

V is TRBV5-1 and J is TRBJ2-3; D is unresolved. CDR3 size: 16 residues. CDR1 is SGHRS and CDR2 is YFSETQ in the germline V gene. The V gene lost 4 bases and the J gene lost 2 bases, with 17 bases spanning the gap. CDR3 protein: CASSRTQRQATDTQYF. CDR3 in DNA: TGCGCCAGCAGCCGAACCCAGAGACAAGCCACAGATACGCAGTATTTT.

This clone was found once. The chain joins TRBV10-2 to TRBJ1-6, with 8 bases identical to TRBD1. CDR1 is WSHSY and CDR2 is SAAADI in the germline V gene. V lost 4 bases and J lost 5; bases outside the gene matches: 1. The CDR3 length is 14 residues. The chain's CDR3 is CASSVTGDNSPLHF. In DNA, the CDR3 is TGCGCCAGCAGTGTGACAGGGGATAATTCACCCCTCCACTTT.

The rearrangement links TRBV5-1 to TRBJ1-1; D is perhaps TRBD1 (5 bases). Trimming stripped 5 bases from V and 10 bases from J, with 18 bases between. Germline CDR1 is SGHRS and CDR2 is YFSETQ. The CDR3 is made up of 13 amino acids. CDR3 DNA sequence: TGCGCCAGCAGTTCCGCGCAGGGTCTAGGAGCTTTCTTT. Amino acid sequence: CASSSAQGLGAFF.

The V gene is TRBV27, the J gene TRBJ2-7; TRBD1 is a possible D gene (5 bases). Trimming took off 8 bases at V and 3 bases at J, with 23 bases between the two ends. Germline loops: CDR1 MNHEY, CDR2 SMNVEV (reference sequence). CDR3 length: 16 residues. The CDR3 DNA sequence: TGTGCCAGCCCACCCTCAAGGGGCGTACAAGTCTACGAGCAGTACTTC. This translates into CASPPSRGVQVYEQYF.

The CDR3 DNA reads TGTGCCAGCAACTCGTTGAGCTCCTACAATGAGCAGTTCTTC. It yields the protein CASNSLSSYNEQFF. The gene calls are TRBV7-9 and TRBJ2-1; D is unclear. Trimming left V 7 bases short and J 0 bases short, with 10 bases between. The germline gives CDR1 SEHNR, CDR2 FQNEAQ (reference sequence). This CDR3 region has 14 residues.

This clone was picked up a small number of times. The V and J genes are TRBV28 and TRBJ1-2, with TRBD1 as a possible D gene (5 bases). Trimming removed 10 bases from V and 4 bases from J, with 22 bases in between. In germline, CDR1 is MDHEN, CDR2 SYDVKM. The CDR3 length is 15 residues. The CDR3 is CATMGNGGRGYGYTF. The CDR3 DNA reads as TGTGCCACCATGGGGAACGGGGGAAGGGGCTATGGCTACACCTTC.